This TCR beta chain was documented in a study of cytomegalovirus exposure and HLA in healthy donors. Worth noting for this clone: Other DNA sequences in the same sample also yield this CDR3.

The germline V gene has CDR1 MNHEY and CDR2 SMNVEV (reference sequence). The CDR3 totals 15 residues. Losses at the gene ends were 3 bases for V and 0 bases for J; bases not matched to a gene: 4. In the PCR, 60 Vbeta and 13 Jbeta primers were used. Sequencing used immunoSEQ multiplex PCR; TCRdb keeps in-frame clones, though not all of them. The table records some 140,000 clones, around three quarters of them present only once. The origin of this receptor is a man between 18 and 35 years old in good health and CMV-seronegative. Sequenced input: PBMCs. This chain links TRBV27 with TRBJ2-5, with TRBD1 identical over 7 bases. CDR3 protein: CASSLSRGYQETQYF. CDR3 bases: TGTGCCAGCAGTTTGTCCAGGGGGTACCAAGAGACCCAGTACTTC.